The 15 T cell receptor beta chains listed next were all sequenced from one sample in a study of blood T cell repertoires in COVID-19. The method was immunoSEQ multiplex PCR; TCRdb's version includes in-frame clones alone and lacks a portion of them. The data hold about 84,000 clones, with 70% to 85% observed a single time. The material sequenced was peripheral blood. The receptors shown here come from a man between 65 and 85 years old with acute or convalescent COVID-19.

The rearrangement joins TRBV28 to TRBJ2-7, with 8 bases lining up with TRBD1. This CDR3 has 16 amino acids. The J segment lost 0 bases and the V segment lost 6 bases, leaving 10 bases of the junction unmatched. Germline assignment: CDR1 MDHEN and CDR2 SYDVKM. Here the CDR3 reads CASSRNRGKGSYEQYF. Here the CDR3 DNA reads TGTGCCAGCAGCCGAAACAGGGGGAAGGGCTCCTACGAGCAGTACTTC. Using reference TRBV28 and TRBJ2-7 for the parts outside the CDR3, the full variable domain is DVKVTQSSRYLVKRTGEKVFLECVQDMDHENMFWYRQDPGLGLRLIYFSYDVKMKEKGDIPEGYSVSREKKERFSLILESASTNQTSMYLCASSRNRGKGSYEQYFGPGTRLTVT.

The chain links TRBV5-6 to TRBJ1-1, with TRBD1 matching over 8 bases. The CDR3 consists of 15 residues. With V trimmed by 4 bases and J by 4 bases, 9 bases remained unmatched. Germline V gene sequence: CDR1 SGHDT, CDR2 YYEEEE. CDR3 in DNA: TGTGCCAGCAGCCCCCGGACAGGGTGGTCCACTGAAGCTTTCTTT. This codes for CASSPRTGWSTEAFF.

The chain couples TRBV6-5 to TRBJ1-1; D not certain. V gave up 4 bases and J gave up 1 base, with 7 bases separating them. Looked up from germline, CDR1 is MNHEY and CDR2 is SVGAGI. The CDR3 contains 13 residues. Here the CDR3 reads CASSFPGNTEAFF. CDR3 nucleotides: TGTGCCAGCAGTTTTCCCGGGAACACTGAAGCTTTCTTT.

This chain uses TRBV10-2 with TRBJ2-3; D might be TRBD2 (5 bases). This CDR3 region has 19 residues. Trimming cost V 3 bases and J 1 base, with 23 bases left between them. From germline, CDR1 is WSHSY and CDR2 SAAADI. The CDR3: CASSEFPGSLFQGTDTQYF. DNA for the CDR3: TGCGCCAGCAGTGAATTCCCGGGGAGTCTATTTCAGGGCACAGATACGCAGTATTTT.

V is TRBV19 and J is TRBJ1-1, with 7 bases fitting TRBD1. The CDR3 sequence is 13 residues long. J lost 4 bases, V lost 1 base, and 0 bases had no gene match. Germline V gives CDR1 LNHDA, CDR2 SQIVND (reference sequence). DNA of the CDR3: TGTGCCAGTAGTATAGCAGGGGGCACTGAAGCTTTCTTT. Amino acid sequence: CASSIAGGTEAFF. Full variable domain (missing parts from reference TRBV19 and TRBJ1-1): DGGITQSPKYLFRKEGQNVTLSCEQNLNHDAMYWYRQDPGQGLRLIYYSQIVNDFQKGDIAEGYSVSREKKESFPLTVTSAQKNPTAFYLCASSIAGGTEAFFGQGTRLTVV.

The chain carries TRBV5-1 and TRBJ1-5; D unresolved. The CDR3 loop spans 14 amino acids. Germline V gives CDR1 SGHRS, CDR2 YFSETQ. Trimming cost V 0 bases and J 3 bases, with 7 bases left between them. DNA for the CDR3: TGCGCCAGCAGCTTGGACGGGGTCAATCAGCCCCAGCATTTT. Translated: CASSLDGVNQPQHF.

The chain recombines TRBV7-3 with TRBJ1-5; tentative D call: TRBD1 (6 bases). Germline CDR1 is SGHTA and CDR2 is FQGTGA. There are 16 residues in the CDR3. V was shortened by 5 bases and J by 0 bases, with 14 bases between the two germline ends. The CDR3 spells CASSERGQFSNQPQHF. Written as DNA, the CDR3 is TGTGCCAGCAGCGAGAGAGGACAGTTTAGCAATCAGCCCCAGCATTTT. Together with reference TRBV7-3 and TRBJ1-5, the CDR3 gives the full variable domain: GAGVSQTPSNKVTEKGKYVELRCDPISGHTALYWYRQSLGQGPEFLIYFQGTGAADDSGLPNDRFFAVRPEGSVSTLKIQRTERGDSAVYLCASSERGQFSNQPQHFGDGTRLSIL.

This clone was seen just once. The gene calls are TRBV24-1 and TRBJ1-2; no reliable D call. The CDR3 consists of 17 residues. Germline lookup yields CDR1 KGHDR and CDR2 SFDVKD. V lost 3 bases, J lost 3 bases, and 19 bases lay in between. The chain's CDR3 is CATSDPSGWGKDYGYTF. In DNA, the CDR3 is TGTGCCACCAGTGATCCGTCGGGATGGGGAAAGGACTATGGCTACACCTTC.

J is TRBJ1-2 and V is TRBV6-5, with 8 positions matching TRBD1. Germline-derived CDR1 and CDR2 are MNHEY and SVGAGI. The CDR3 is 13 amino acids. V was clipped by 5 bases and J by 8 bases; unmatched bases: 7. CDR3 coding DNA: TGTGCCAGCAGTACGGGGACAGGAAAGGGCTACACCTTC. Protein: CASSTGTGKGYTF.

CDR3 region: CASSLSGGVRGNEQFF. CDR3 bases: TGTGCCAGCAGTTTATCGGGGGGAGTACGGGGGAATGAGCAGTTCTTC. J is TRBJ2-1 and V is TRBV27; a weak D match, TRBD2 (6 bases). The CDR3 consists of 16 residues. Germline CDR1 MNHEY, CDR2 SMNVEV (reference sequence). The V end lost 0 bases, the J end lost 7 bases, and 16 bases lay between the germline ends.

This clone has ten or more counts. The rearrangement joins TRBV14 to TRBJ1-4; a possible D gene is TRBD1 (6 bases). CDR1 is SGHDN, CDR2 FVKESK, per germline. CDR3 size: 18 residues. V was cut by 8 bases and J by 0 bases, with 22 bases left in between. CDR3 sequence reads: CASGNYDRRVATNEKLFF. The CDR3 bases are TGTGCCAGCGGTAACTACGACAGGCGAGTTGCAACTAATGAAAAACTGTTTTTT.

The table lists this clone with a few counts. The gene calls are TRBV6-5 and TRBJ1-6; 9 nucleotides agree with TRBD1. J lost 9 bases, V lost 5 bases, and 8 bases had no gene match. The CDR3 covers 15 residues. Germline lookup yields CDR1 MNHEY and CDR2 SVGAGI. In nucleotides, the CDR3 is TGTGCCAGCAGTCGGACAGGGGTCTTTGGTTCACCCCTCCACTTT. Translated: CASSRTGVFGSPLHF.

The J gene is TRBJ2-1, the V gene TRBV5-8; the D gene is possibly TRBD2 (5 bases). CDR1 and CDR2 (germline): SGHTS, YDEGEE. Deletions cut 5 bases from V and 4 bases from J, with 19 bases between. The CDR3 loop spans 16 amino acids. As DNA, the CDR3 is TGTGCCAGCAGATTGAGACATATCGAGGGTTACAATGAGCAGTTCTTC. Its protein is CASRLRHIEGYNEQFF.

The V call is TRBV9, the J call TRBJ1-6; 8 bases match TRBD1. Trimming cost V 0 bases and J 5 bases; bases outside gene matches: 7. Germline V gene sequence: CDR1 SGDLS, CDR2 YYNGEE. CDR3 length: 17 amino acids. For the CDR3, the DNA is TGTGCCAGCAGCGTAGAGGCAGGGGGCGCGAATAATTCACCCCTCCACTTT. As protein: CASSVEAGGANNSPLHF.

The chain's CDR3 is CASSPGGSSKDTQYF. Here the CDR3 DNA reads TGTGCCAGCAGCCCTGGGGGGAGTTCAAAAGATACGCAGTATTTT. The rearrangement uses TRBV28 and TRBJ2-3; D may be TRBD2 (6 bases). This CDR3 spans 15 amino acids. In germline, CDR1 is MDHEN, CDR2 SYDVKM. Trimming left V 6 bases short and J 5 bases short, with 18 bases between.